This TCR beta chain comes out of a study of cytomegalovirus exposure and HLA in healthy donors. CDR3 length: 11 amino acids. Per the germline V gene, CDR1 is SGHTA and CDR2 is FQGNSA. V was trimmed by 5 bases and J by 4 bases, leaving 6 bases between them. Regarding this clone: Its antigen is not identified.

Findings of the study overall: Cytomegalovirus status, reportedly, was diagnosed with high specificity and sensitivity by the classifier. Sequencing probably produced one cluster of sequence variants that were highly shared. A previous analysis found most TCR beta V segments productive roughly 87% or roughly 30% of the time.

The PCR made use of 60 Vbeta and 13 Jbeta primers. Sequencing used immunoSEQ multiplex PCR; TCRdb keeps in-frame clones, though not all of them. The table lists 30,000 to 35,000 clones. Sequenced sample: PBMCs. The receptor's source is a woman in her forties in good health and CMV-seropositive. V usage is TRBV7-2 and J usage is TRBJ2-7; D is possibly TRBD2 (6 bases). The CDR3 nucleotides read TGTGCCAGCAGCCGGGGGTACGAGCAGTACTTC. It translates to CASSRGYEQYF. Filled out from reference TRBV7-2 and TRBJ2-7, the complete variable domain reads GAGVSQSPSNKVTEKGKDVELRCDPISGHTALYWYRQSLGQGLEFLIYFQGNSAPDKSGLPSDRFSAERTGGSVSTLTIQRTQQEDSAVYLCASSRGYEQYFGPGTRLTVT.